This T cell receptor (beta chain) was found in a study of CD8 T cells in ankylosing spondylitis. TCRdb re-called the 5' RACE reads through MiXCR, storing one row per CDR3 protein. The table has roughly 470,000 distinct CDR3 sequences, about 24% seen once. This clonotype was recorded many times. Its antigen is not known. The germline V gene encodes CDR1 KGHSH and CDR2 LQKENI. The CDR3 length is 12 residues. Trimming removed 8 bases at V and 2 bases at J, with 9 bases between. The study's findings and limits: Clones linked to disease were reported to show significant enrichment in matched ankylosing spondylitis synovial fluid. Characteristic, it appeared, of ankylosing spondylitis blood was a TCR beta motif of seven or eight highly homologous variants.

The clonotype originates from a male donor with ankylosing spondylitis. The J gene is TRBJ2-5, the V gene TRBV18; D unresolved. Sequences were obtained from blood, either unsorted or a sorted T cell fraction (not recorded which). The CDR3 bases are TGTGCCAGCAGCCCCCCACAAGAGACCCAGTACTTC. It specifies CASSPPQETQYF.